This T cell receptor beta chain is drawn from a study of blood T cell repertoires in COVID-19. Repertoires were generated with immunoSEQ multiplex PCR, while TCRdb's copy carries only in-frame clones and drops some. The sample records around 100,000 clones, approximately 86% being singletons. Trimming took 4 bases from V and 5 from J; bases not matched to a gene: 19. Germline CDR1 and CDR2: SEHNR and FQNEAQ (reference sequence). This CDR3 is 18 amino acids long. Sequences were obtained from peripheral blood. The source of this sequence is a man aged 45-65 years with active or convalescent COVID-19. V gene TRBV7-9 combines with J gene TRBJ2-5, with TRBD2 identical over 7 bases. The CDR3: CASSSEGLRGAGDETQYF. For the CDR3, the DNA is TGTGCCAGCAGCTCGGAGGGCCTACGAGGGGCGGGAGACGAGACCCAGTACTTC.